This T cell receptor beta chain was profiled in a study of OX40 agonist ivuxolimab in advanced cancers. In the study overall: Patients got intravenous ivuxolimab at 0.01 to 10 mg/kg every 2 weeks. One hepatocellular carcinoma and a couple of cutaneous melanoma patients partially responded. Study-wide findings and caveats: Dose levels from 0.1 to 3.0 mg/kg saw CD4+ and CD8+ blood T cells expand clonally by week 6. The antigen specificity of the peripheral T cells (those that were expanded) was not determined.

Sequenced by immunoSEQ multiplex PCR; TCRdb stores in-frame clones only, minus some. Of tens of thousands of clones in the sample, approximately 80% are singletons; the top ten hold 10%. The CDR3 has 15 amino acids. Germline values: CDR1 SSHAT, CDR2 FNYEAQ (reference sequence). Note on this clone: The antigen is undetermined. At one boundary the junction diverges from the germline segment, which might be a read error.

The source was CD4+ or CD8+ T cells sorted from blood, collected in a trial of the OX40 agonist ivuxolimab. This sequence originates from an adult with an advanced solid tumor such as melanoma, head and neck, liver or kidney cancer. The gene calls are TRBV7-7 and TRBJ1-3, with D perhaps matching TRBD1 (5 bases). The DNA of the CDR3 is TGTGCTAGCAGCTTAGGGGTTGGCTCTGGAAACACCATATATTTT. Protein: CASSLGVGSGNTIYF. The full variable domain, rest sourced from reference TRBV7-7 and TRBJ1-3, is GAGVSQSPRYKVTKRGQDVTLRCDPISSHATLYWYQQALGQGPEFLTYFNYEAQPDKSGLPSDRFSAERPEGSISTLTIQRTEQRDSAMYRCASSLGVGSGNTIYFGEGSWLTVV.